The rows below give T cell receptor beta chains drawn from one sample of a study of blood T cell repertoires in COVID-19. Sequenced by immunoSEQ multiplex PCR; TCRdb stores in-frame clones only, minus some. The sample lists over 300,000 clones; roughly nine tenths were seen once. Specimen: peripheral blood. The receptor set was obtained from a man in his late teens or twenties who had recovered from COVID-19. Both conserved end residues are part of each CDR3. D genes are given only for firm matches. Size is stated for part of the rows, as once, few or many counts, or as a class when the clone is expanded.

length,J,D,size,V,DNA,CDR3
16,TRBJ2-5,.,once,TRBV6-1,TGTGCCAGCAGTGAATGGTACAGGGAGACCCAAGAGACCCAGTACTTC,CASSEWYRETQETQYF
15,TRBJ1-2,.,once,TRBV7-2,TGTGCCAGCAGCCTATCACGGACAGAGAACTATGGCTACACCTTC,CASSLSRTENYGYTF
13,TRBJ1-1,.,.,TRBV10-3,TGTGCCATCAGACCGACAGGGAACACTGAAGCTTTCTTT,CAIRPTGNTEAFF
15,TRBJ1-5,TRBD1,.,TRBV11-2,TGTGCCAGCAGCCCCGGACAGGGGGGCAATCAGCCCCAGCATTTT,CASSPGQGGNQPQHF
15,TRBJ2-1,.,.,TRBV28,TGTGCCAGCAGACAACCGGGATTACACTACAATGAGCAGTTCTTC,CASRQPGLHYNEQFF
14,TRBJ2-5,.,.,TRBV4-2,TGTGCCAGCAGCCAAGCGGGGTTCCAAGAGACCCAGTACTTC,CASSQAGFQETQYF
14,TRBJ2-5,.,.,TRBV9,TGTGCCAGCAGCGTAGAGAACACCCAAGAGACCCAGTACTTC,CASSVENTQETQYF
13,TRBJ1-2,.,.,TRBV14,TGTGCCAGCAGCCCCCGTACGAGGGATGGCTACACCTTC,CASSPRTRDGYTF
14,TRBJ1-3,.,.,TRBV27,TGTGCCAGCAGTGCAGGGGTGGAAGGAAACACCATATATTTT,CASSAGVEGNTIYF
14,TRBJ1-5,TRBD1,.,TRBV6-5,TGTGCCAGCAGTTCCGGACAGGGATATCAGCCCCAGCATTTT,CASSSGQGYQPQHF
12,TRBJ1-2,.,once,TRBV7-9,TGTGCCAGCAGCCCAAACAGGGTTGGCTACACCTTC,CASSPNRVGYTF
16,TRBJ1-2,TRBD1,once,TRBV4-2,TGTGCCAGCAGCCAAGAAGCTAGACAGGGTCCCTATGGCTACACCTTC,CASSQEARQGPYGYTF
18,TRBJ2-2,TRBD1,.,TRBV5-5,TGTGCCAGCAGCTTGCCACTTACCGGGACAGTGAACACCGGGGAGCTGTTTTTT,CASSLPLTGTVNTGELFF
16,TRBJ2-1,TRBD2,.,TRBV9,TGTGCCAGCAGCGTAGTTGCTAGCGGGAGGGGCAATGAGCAGTTCTTC,CASSVVASGRGNEQFF
16,TRBJ1-2,.,.,TRBV6-5,TGTGCCAGCAGTTACTCTTGGGCAGGGACTAACTATGGCTACACCTTC,CASSYSWAGTNYGYTF